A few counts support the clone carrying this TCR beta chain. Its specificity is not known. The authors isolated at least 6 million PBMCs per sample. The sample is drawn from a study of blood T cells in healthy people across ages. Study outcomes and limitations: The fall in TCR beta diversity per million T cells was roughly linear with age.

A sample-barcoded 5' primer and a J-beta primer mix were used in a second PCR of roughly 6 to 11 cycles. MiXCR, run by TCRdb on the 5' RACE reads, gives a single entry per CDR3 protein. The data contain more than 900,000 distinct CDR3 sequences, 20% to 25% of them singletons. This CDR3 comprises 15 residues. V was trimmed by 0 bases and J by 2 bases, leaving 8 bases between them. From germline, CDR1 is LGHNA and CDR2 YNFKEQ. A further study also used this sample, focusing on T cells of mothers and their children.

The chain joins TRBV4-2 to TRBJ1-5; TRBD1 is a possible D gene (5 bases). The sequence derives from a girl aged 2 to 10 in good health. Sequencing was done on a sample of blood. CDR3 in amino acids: CASSQEVGGNQPQHF. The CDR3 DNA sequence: TGTGCCAGCAGCCAAGAAGTGGGGGGCAATCAGCCCCAGCATTTT.